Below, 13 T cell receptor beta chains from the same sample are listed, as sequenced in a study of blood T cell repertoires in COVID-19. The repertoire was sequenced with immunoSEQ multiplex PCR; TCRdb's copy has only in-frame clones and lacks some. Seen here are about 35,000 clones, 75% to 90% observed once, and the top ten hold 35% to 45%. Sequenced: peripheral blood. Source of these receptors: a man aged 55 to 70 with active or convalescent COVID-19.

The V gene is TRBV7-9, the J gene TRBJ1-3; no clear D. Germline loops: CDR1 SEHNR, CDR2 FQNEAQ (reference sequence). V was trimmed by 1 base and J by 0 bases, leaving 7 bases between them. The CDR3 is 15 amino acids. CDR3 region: CASSLGLSSGNTIYF. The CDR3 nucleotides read TGTGCCAGCAGCTTAGGTCTAAGCTCTGGAAACACCATATATTTT.

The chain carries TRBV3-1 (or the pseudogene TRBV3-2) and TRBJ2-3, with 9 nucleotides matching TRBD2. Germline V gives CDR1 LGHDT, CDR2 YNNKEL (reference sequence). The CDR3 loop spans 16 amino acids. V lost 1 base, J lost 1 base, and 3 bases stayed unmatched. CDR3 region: CASSQGGGDGTDTQYF. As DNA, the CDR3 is TGTGCCAGCAGCCAAGGCGGGGGGGACGGCACAGATACGCAGTATTTT.

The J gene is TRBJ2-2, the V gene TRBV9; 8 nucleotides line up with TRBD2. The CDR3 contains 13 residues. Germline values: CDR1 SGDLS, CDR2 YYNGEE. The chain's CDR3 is CAGSGSFTGELFF. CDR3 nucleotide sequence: TGTGCAGGCAGCGGGAGCTTTACCGGGGAGCTGTTTTTT.

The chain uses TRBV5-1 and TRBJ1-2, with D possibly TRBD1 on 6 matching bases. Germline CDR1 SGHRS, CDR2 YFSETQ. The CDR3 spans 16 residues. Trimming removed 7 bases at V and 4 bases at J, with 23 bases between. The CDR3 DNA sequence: TGCGCCAGCGCACCCAATCCGGGACAAGCATCCTATGGCTACACCTTC. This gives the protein CASAPNPGQASYGYTF.

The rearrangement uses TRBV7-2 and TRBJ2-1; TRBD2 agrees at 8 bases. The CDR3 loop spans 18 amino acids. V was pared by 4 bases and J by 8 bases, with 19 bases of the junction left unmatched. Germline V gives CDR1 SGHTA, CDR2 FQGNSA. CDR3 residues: CASSSPGGRPPFMDEQFF. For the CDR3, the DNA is TGTGCCAGCAGCTCCCCGGGGGGGAGGCCCCCATTTATGGATGAGCAGTTCTTC.

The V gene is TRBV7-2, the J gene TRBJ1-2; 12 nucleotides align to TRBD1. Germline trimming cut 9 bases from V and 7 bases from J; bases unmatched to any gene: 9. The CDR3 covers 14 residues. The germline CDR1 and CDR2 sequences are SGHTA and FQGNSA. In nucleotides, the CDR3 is TGTGCCAGTTCACCGGGACAGGGGGCGGGTGGCTACACCTTC. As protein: CASSPGQGAGGYTF.

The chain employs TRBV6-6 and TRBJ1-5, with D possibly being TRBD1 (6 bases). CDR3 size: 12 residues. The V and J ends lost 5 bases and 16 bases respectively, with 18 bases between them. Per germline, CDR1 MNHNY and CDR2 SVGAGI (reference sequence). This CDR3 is CASSLFGGPIHF. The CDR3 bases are TGTGCCAGCAGTCTCTTTGGGGGCCCTATCCATTTT.

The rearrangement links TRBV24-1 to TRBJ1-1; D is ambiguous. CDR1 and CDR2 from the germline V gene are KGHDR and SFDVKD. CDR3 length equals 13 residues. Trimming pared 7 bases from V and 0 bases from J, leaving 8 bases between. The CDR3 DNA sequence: TGTGCCACCAGCTCACATCTGAACACTGAAGCTTTCTTT. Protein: CATSSHLNTEAFF.

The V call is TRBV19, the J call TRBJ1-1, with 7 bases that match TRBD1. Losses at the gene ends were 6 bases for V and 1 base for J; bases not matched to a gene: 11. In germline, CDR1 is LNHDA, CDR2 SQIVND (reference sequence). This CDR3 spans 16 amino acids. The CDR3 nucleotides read TGTGCCAGTAGGCCTCCCGGGACAGTAAGGAACACTGAAGCTTTCTTT. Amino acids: CASRPPGTVRNTEAFF.

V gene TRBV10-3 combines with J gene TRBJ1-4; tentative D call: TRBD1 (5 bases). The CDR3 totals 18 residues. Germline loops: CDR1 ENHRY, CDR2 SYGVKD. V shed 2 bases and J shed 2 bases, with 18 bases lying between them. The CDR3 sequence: CAISERLSRVPTNEKLFF. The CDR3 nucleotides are TGTGCCATCAGTGAGAGATTATCCAGGGTTCCGACTAATGAAAAACTGTTTTTT.

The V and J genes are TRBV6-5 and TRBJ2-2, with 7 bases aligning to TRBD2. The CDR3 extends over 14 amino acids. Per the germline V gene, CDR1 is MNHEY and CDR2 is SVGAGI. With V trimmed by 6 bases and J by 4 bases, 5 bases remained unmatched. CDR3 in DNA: TGTGCCAGCAGGGTGCGGGAGCGCACCGGGGAGCTGTTTTTT. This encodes CASRVRERTGELFF.

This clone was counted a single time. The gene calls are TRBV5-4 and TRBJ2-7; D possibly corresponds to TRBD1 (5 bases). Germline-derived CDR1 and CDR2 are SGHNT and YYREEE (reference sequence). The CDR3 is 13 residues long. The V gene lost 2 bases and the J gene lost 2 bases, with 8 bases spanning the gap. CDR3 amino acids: CASSFQGTYEQYV. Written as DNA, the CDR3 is TGTGCCAGCAGCTTTCAGGGTACCTACGAGCAGTACGTC.

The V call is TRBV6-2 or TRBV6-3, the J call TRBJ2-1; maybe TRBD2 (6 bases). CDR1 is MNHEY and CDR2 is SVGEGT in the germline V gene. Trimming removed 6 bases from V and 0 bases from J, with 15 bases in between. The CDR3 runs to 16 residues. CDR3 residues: CASSPLAHSSYNEQFF. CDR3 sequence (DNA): TGTGCCAGCAGCCCACTAGCCCATAGCTCCTACAATGAGCAGTTCTTC.